This is a list of T cell receptor beta chains from one sample in a study of blood T cells in healthy people across ages. One entry per CDR3 protein results from TCRdb running MiXCR on the 5' RACE reads. The sample comprises a few hundred thousand distinct CDR3 sequences, about a quarter of which are singletons, and under 4.5% rests with the top ten. The same sample was also studied in work on T cells of mothers and their children.

Source material: blood. Every receptor here comes from a boy aged 2 to 10 in good health. CDR3s include the opening cysteine and the closing phenylalanine or tryptophan. The order of the fields is D gene, J gene, clone size, V gene, CDR3 protein, CDR3 DNA. A D gene is named only where the DNA matches it firmly. The size entry is marked missing in some rows and otherwise reads once, few, many or a size class.

d_gene: TRBD1; j_gene: TRBJ2-6; abundance: few; v_gene: TRBV18; CDR3aa: CASSPRQGGAGANVLTF; CDR3nt: TGTGCCAGCTCACCACGACAGGGGGGAGCTGGGGCCAACGTCCTGACTTTC
d_gene: TRBD2; j_gene: TRBJ2-3; abundance: .; v_gene: TRBV7-9; CDR3aa: CASSATSGGVSDTQYF; CDR3nt: TGTGCCAGCAGCGCAACTAGCGGGGGGGTTTCAGATACGCAGTATTTT
d_gene: .; j_gene: TRBJ1-1; abundance: few; v_gene: TRBV6-1; CDR3aa: CASTRDRMNTEAFF; CDR3nt: TGTGCCAGCACCAGAGACAGGATGAACACTGAAGCTTTCTTT
d_gene: .; j_gene: TRBJ2-1; abundance: few; v_gene: TRBV10-1; CDR3aa: CASAYREGNEQFF; CDR3nt: TGCGCCAGCGCGTACAGGGAGGGCAATGAGCAGTTCTTC
d_gene: TRBD2; j_gene: TRBJ2-7; abundance: few; v_gene: TRBV7-2; CDR3aa: CASSLRIAGGSYEQYF; CDR3nt: TGTGCCAGCAGCTTACGGATAGCGGGGGGCTCCTACGAGCAGTACTTC
d_gene: .; j_gene: TRBJ2-7; abundance: few; v_gene: TRBV5-1; CDR3aa: CASSFPDGAYEQYF; CDR3nt: TGCGCCAGCAGCTTCCCGGACGGGGCCTACGAGCAGTACTTC
d_gene: .; j_gene: TRBJ2-3; abundance: .; v_gene: TRBV12-3/TRBV12-4; CDR3aa: CASSLAGDGTDTQYF; CDR3nt: TGTGCCAGCAGTTTAGCGGGGGATGGCACAGATACGCAGTATTTT
d_gene: TRBD2; j_gene: TRBJ2-1; abundance: few; v_gene: TRBV7-2; CDR3aa: CASSLFTSGSLNEQFF; CDR3nt: TGTGCCAGCAGCCTTTTCACTAGCGGGAGCCTGAATGAGCAGTTCTTC
d_gene: TRBD2; j_gene: TRBJ2-3; abundance: .; v_gene: TRBV12-3/TRBV12-4; CDR3aa: CASSWTSESDTQYF; CDR3nt: TGTGCCAGCAGTTGGACTAGCGAATCAGATACGCAGTATTTT
d_gene: .; j_gene: TRBJ2-7; abundance: .; v_gene: TRBV7-6; CDR3aa: CASSSRDGSSYEQYF; CDR3nt: TGTGCCAGCAGCTCCCGTGACGGGAGCTCCTACGAGCAGTACTTC
d_gene: TRBD2; j_gene: TRBJ2-7; abundance: .; v_gene: TRBV2; CDR3aa: CASTQRGPYEQYF; CDR3nt: TGTGCCAGCACCCAGCGGGGGCCCTACGAGCAGTACTTC
d_gene: TRBD1; j_gene: TRBJ1-2; abundance: many; v_gene: TRBV7-6; CDR3aa: CASSPTGNYGYTF; CDR3nt: TGTGCCAGCAGCCCGACAGGGAACTATGGCTACACCTTC
d_gene: .; j_gene: TRBJ1-6; abundance: .; v_gene: TRBV12-3/TRBV12-4; CDR3aa: CASSLSRDSPLHF; CDR3nt: TGTGCCAGCAGTTTAAGTCGCGATTCACCCCTCCACTTT
d_gene: .; j_gene: TRBJ1-1; abundance: few; v_gene: TRBV7-9; CDR3aa: CASSLGFRGPFTEVFF; CDR3nt: TGTGCCAGCAGCTTAGGATTCCGGGGACCGTTCACTGAAGTTTTCTTT
d_gene: .; j_gene: TRBJ2-3; abundance: .; v_gene: TRBV9; CDR3aa: CASSTHTGLQTQYF; CDR3nt: TGTGCCAGCAGCACCCACACAGGACTACAGACGCAGTATTTT
d_gene: TRBD2; j_gene: TRBJ2-2; abundance: few; v_gene: TRBV7-3; CDR3aa: CASSLAGGLLDTGELFF; CDR3nt: TGTGCCAGCAGCCTAGCGGGGGGGCTGTTGGACACCGGGGAGCTGTTTTTT
d_gene: .; j_gene: TRBJ1-2; abundance: once; v_gene: TRBV12-3/TRBV12-4; CDR3aa: CASVPAIGANYGYTF; CDR3nt: TGTGCCAGCGTCCCCGCTATTGGGGCTAACTATGGCTACACCTTC
d_gene: .; j_gene: TRBJ2-5; abundance: .; v_gene: TRBV6-5; CDR3aa: CASSYLGGSQETQYF; CDR3nt: TGTGCCAGCAGTTACTTGGGGGGCTCCCAAGAGACCCAGTACTTC
d_gene: .; j_gene: TRBJ1-4; abundance: few; v_gene: TRBV7-6; CDR3aa: CASSPNVAATNERLFF; CDR3nt: TGTGCCAGCAGCCCCAACGTGGCTGCAACTAATGAAAGACTGTTTTTT
d_gene: .; j_gene: TRBJ1-1; abundance: few; v_gene: TRBV11-2; CDR3aa: CASSSRDRTEAFF; CDR3nt: TGTGCCAGCAGCTCCAGAGATAGGACTGAAGCTTTCTTT
d_gene: TRBD1; j_gene: TRBJ2-7; abundance: .; v_gene: TRBV29-1; CDR3aa: CSVVGTGVYEQYF; CDR3nt: TGCAGCGTTGTGGGGACAGGGGTCTACGAGCAGTACTTC
d_gene: .; j_gene: TRBJ2-5; abundance: .; v_gene: TRBV9; CDR3aa: CASSPGPQTNQETQYF; CDR3nt: TGTGCCAGCAGCCCAGGACCTCAGACTAACCAAGAGACCCAGTACTTC
d_gene: TRBD1; j_gene: TRBJ2-5; abundance: .; v_gene: TRBV12-3/TRBV12-4; CDR3aa: CASSPGTVETQYF; CDR3nt: TGTGCCAGCAGTCCGGGGACAGTCGAGACCCAGTACTTC
d_gene: TRBD1; j_gene: TRBJ2-1; abundance: .; v_gene: TRBV10-3; CDR3aa: CAIRFGDRPYNEQFF; CDR3nt: TGTGCCATCAGATTCGGGGACAGGCCTTACAATGAGCAGTTCTTC
d_gene: TRBD2; j_gene: TRBJ2-5; abundance: .; v_gene: TRBV20-1; CDR3aa: CSARGLAEPPEQYF; CDR3nt: TGCAGTGCTAGAGGGCTAGCGGAACCCCCGGAGCAGTACTTC
d_gene: .; j_gene: TRBJ1-2; abundance: .; v_gene: TRBV28; CDR3aa: CASSFERGSGYTF; CDR3nt: TGTGCCAGCAGTTTTGAGAGGGGCAGCGGCTACACCTTC